This is a list of T cell receptor beta chains from one sample in a study of T cell responses to AZD1222 COVID-19 vaccine. Method: immunoSEQ multiplex PCR; TCRdb's copy keeps in-frame clones and lacks some. The sample shows approximately 130,000 clones, 86% of them seen only once. The material sequenced was peripheral blood, taken 28 days after the second AZD1222 dose. Source of these receptors: an adult who received the AZD1222 COVID-19 vaccine. Both conserved end residues are part of each CDR3. The D gene is left open where the match is weak.

cdr3_aa d_call j_call v_call
CASSAGAYGYTF NA TRBJ1-2 TRBV12-3/TRBV12-4
CASSYSMDRGYTF NA TRBJ1-2 TRBV6-5
CASSRGTAITDTQYF TRBD1 TRBJ2-3 TRBV19
CASSEGRSNQPQHF NA TRBJ1-5 TRBV6-1
CASSSRQGGPTGELFF TRBD1 TRBJ2-2 TRBV7-6
CATSEPGQGSDTQYF TRBD1 TRBJ2-3 TRBV24-1
CASSPLRGKAQETQYF NA TRBJ2-5 TRBV18
CASSPDGYSPLHF NA TRBJ1-6 TRBV5-1
CASSIRQRINEQFF NA TRBJ2-1 TRBV19
CASSESGRGEQFF NA TRBJ2-1 TRBV10-1
CASTRGGEQFF NA TRBJ2-1 TRBV6-5
CASSYLGGRYGYTF NA TRBJ1-2 TRBV6-5
CASIPERGPYQPQHF NA TRBJ1-5 TRBV28
CASSLGSGLSYEQYF NA TRBJ2-7 TRBV11-3
CASSHGTGTIYEQYF TRBD1 TRBJ2-7 TRBV14
CASSTRGGRETQYF TRBD2 TRBJ2-5 TRBV19
CASGTGMNTEAFF NA TRBJ1-1 TRBV2
CASSPTSRGIFEKLFF TRBD1 TRBJ1-4 TRBV4-3
CASSLSTGGEQYF TRBD1 TRBJ2-7 TRBV6-2/TRBV6-3
CASSISTGFGGYTF NA TRBJ1-2 TRBV5-1
CASSPPGHRNSPLHF NA TRBJ1-6 TRBV6-2/TRBV6-3
CASSLDQWEGNTEAFF NA TRBJ1-1 TRBV11-3
CASSNPTENTGELFF NA TRBJ2-2 TRBV6-5
CASSGGGREKLFF NA TRBJ1-4 TRBV12-3/TRBV12-4
CASSGEFSGNTIYF NA TRBJ1-3 TRBV9
CASSGGDSGQYTDTQYF NA TRBJ2-3 TRBV9
CASRPSGDGYEQYF NA TRBJ2-7 TRBV19
CASSRDMGNTEAFF NA TRBJ1-1 TRBV5-1
CASSEGTTGTAYGYTF TRBD1 TRBJ1-2 TRBV6-1
CASSRGLAGASSYNEQFF TRBD2 TRBJ2-1 TRBV14
CASSRHPTGDTQYF NA TRBJ2-3 TRBV18
CASSTPQALSYNEQFF NA TRBJ2-1 TRBV19
CATSPRENYGYTF NA TRBJ1-2 TRBV24-1
CASSDRGMPQYF TRBD1 TRBJ2-5 TRBV12-3/TRBV12-4
CASSQGDRANEKLFF TRBD1 TRBJ1-4 TRBV4-3
CASSLRDRVENSPLHF TRBD1 TRBJ1-6 TRBV5-5
CASSPRLAGSTGELFF TRBD2 TRBJ2-2 TRBV27
CASSFQGSYEQYF NA TRBJ2-7 TRBV27
CASSKTDRLNTEAFF TRBD1 TRBJ1-1 TRBV5-1
CATAGEPSSYEQYF NA TRBJ2-7 TRBV10-3
CATSRSPDSNTEAFF NA TRBJ1-1 TRBV15
CSVEVQGITNEKLFF NA TRBJ1-4 TRBV29-1